This T cell receptor beta chain appears in the sequencing data of a study of T cells expressing NK-cell markers. Study details: Among the eight sequenced donors, seven tested HCMV-seropositive and one tested seronegative. Study-level results: Dominant NKG2C+ clonotypes were found to form roughly 1.0-7.0% of CD8+ T cells in six donors.

Of note for this clonotype: Its target is not known.

The CDR3 sequence is 15 residues long. CDR1 is SGHAT and CDR2 is FQNNGV in the germline V gene. Production of TCR beta cDNA relied on 5'RACE template switching with UMIs. With the 5' RACE reads reprocessed, TCRdb shows one record per CDR3 protein and no DNA. The sample's table shows fewer than 300,000 distinct CDR3 sequences. This receptor was taken from a woman between 18 and 75 years old in good health. Sequencing was done on a sample of blood T cells: a sorted CD56 or NKG2C T cell subset, CD4+ or CD8+ T cells, or bulk PBMC T cells (not recorded which). The V gene is TRBV11-2, the J gene TRBJ2-7; TCRdb returns TRBD2, unconfirmable since there is no DNA. The CDR3: CASSSMGLPTYEQYF.